A selection of T cell receptor beta chains follows, all from one sample in a study of OX40 agonist ivuxolimab in advanced cancers. The assay was immunoSEQ multiplex PCR, and TCRdb's table has in-frame clones only and misses some. The data hold tens of thousands of clones, with 80% to 90% observed a single time. The sequencing used CD4+ or CD8+ T cells sorted from blood, collected in a trial of the OX40 agonist ivuxolimab. Receptors were obtained from an adult with an advanced solid tumor such as melanoma, head and neck, liver or kidney cancer. The CDR3 runs from the conserved cysteine through the conserved F or W. Fields, in order: V gene, CDR3 length, D gene, J gene, clone size, CDR3 protein, CDR3 DNA. The D gene is left open where the match is weak. The size of a clone is reported for some rows only, either as once, few or many, or as a class for expanded clones.

V gene: TRBV19; CDR3 length: 13; D gene: NA; J gene: TRBJ1-6; clone size: NA; CDR3 protein: CASSDTLYSPLHF; CDR3 DNA: TGTGCCAGTAGTGACACCCTTTATTCACCCCTCCACTTT
V gene: TRBV4-1; CDR3 length: 15; D gene: NA; J gene: TRBJ2-7; clone size: NA; CDR3 protein: CASSQDKTDSYEQYF; CDR3 DNA: TGCGCCAGCAGCCAAGATAAGACTGATTCCTACGAGCAGTACTTC
V gene: TRBV19; CDR3 length: 13; D gene: NA; J gene: TRBJ1-3; clone size: NA; CDR3 protein: CASSEQAGNTIYF; CDR3 DNA: TGTGCCAGTAGTGAGCAGGCTGGAAACACCATATATTTT
V gene: TRBV27; CDR3 length: 14; D gene: NA; J gene: TRBJ1-2; clone size: NA; CDR3 protein: CASSLKRTGYGYTF; CDR3 DNA: TGTGCCAGCAGTTTAAAAAGAACGGGCTATGGCTACACCTTC
V gene: TRBV6-5; CDR3 length: 14; D gene: TRBD2; J gene: TRBJ2-3; clone size: NA; CDR3 protein: CASRIAGGQNTQYF; CDR3 DNA: TGTGCCAGCAGAATAGCGGGGGGGCAAAATACGCAGTATTTT
V gene: TRBV28; CDR3 length: 16; D gene: TRBD2; J gene: TRBJ2-3; clone size: NA; CDR3 protein: CASSGGPLAGVNTQYF; CDR3 DNA: TGTGCCAGCAGTGGGGGGCCGCTAGCGGGAGTGAATACGCAGTATTTT
V gene: TRBV2; CDR3 length: 11; D gene: NA; J gene: TRBJ1-5; clone size: NA; CDR3 protein: CASSGGWTQHF; CDR3 DNA: TGTGCCAGCAGCGGAGGGTGGACCCAGCATTTT
V gene: TRBV5-1; CDR3 length: 16; D gene: NA; J gene: TRBJ2-3; clone size: NA; CDR3 protein: CASSLDPPPRTDTQYF; CDR3 DNA: TGCGCCAGCAGCTTGGATCCCCCTCCCCGCACAGATACGCAGTATTTT
V gene: TRBV6-1; CDR3 length: 15; D gene: NA; J gene: TRBJ2-2; clone size: NA; CDR3 protein: CASRFEYSQPGELFF; CDR3 DNA: TGTGCCAGTCGGTTCGAGTATTCGCAACCCGGGGAGCTGTTTTTT
V gene: TRBV7-2; CDR3 length: 15; D gene: NA; J gene: TRBJ2-6; clone size: NA; CDR3 protein: CASSLWGAGANVLTF; CDR3 DNA: TGTGCCAGCAGCTTATGGGGGGCTGGGGCCAACGTCCTGACTTTC
V gene: TRBV28; CDR3 length: 11; D gene: NA; J gene: TRBJ1-2; clone size: NA; CDR3 protein: CASSLNYGYTF; CDR3 DNA: TGTGCCAGCAGTTTAAACTATGGCTACACCTTC
V gene: TRBV19; CDR3 length: 14; D gene: NA; J gene: TRBJ2-2; clone size: once; CDR3 protein: CASNPTGNTGELFF; CDR3 DNA: TGTGCCAGTAACCCGACAGGGAACACCGGGGAGCTGTTTTTT
V gene: TRBV7-2; CDR3 length: 12; D gene: NA; J gene: TRBJ2-2; clone size: NA; CDR3 protein: CASSSYTGELFF; CDR3 DNA: TGTGCCAGCAGCTCTTACACCGGGGAGCTGTTTTTT
V gene: TRBV7-6; CDR3 length: 17; D gene: TRBD2; J gene: TRBJ2-1; clone size: NA; CDR3 protein: CASSLTSGGVAYNEQFF; CDR3 DNA: TGTGCCAGCAGCTTAACTAGCGGGGGCGTCGCCTACAATGAGCAGTTCTTC
V gene: TRBV5-1; CDR3 length: 12; D gene: NA; J gene: TRBJ1-2; clone size: NA; CDR3 protein: CASSDGSYGYTF; CDR3 DNA: TGCGCCAGCAGCGATGGGAGCTATGGCTACACCTTC
V gene: TRBV28; CDR3 length: 15; D gene: NA; J gene: TRBJ2-4; clone size: NA; CDR3 protein: CASSPLGGAKNIQYF; CDR3 DNA: TGTGCCAGCAGTCCCTTAGGCGGAGCCAAAAACATTCAGTACTTC
V gene: TRBV5-1; CDR3 length: 15; D gene: NA; J gene: TRBJ1-1; clone size: few; CDR3 protein: CASSPTTGSGTEAFF; CDR3 DNA: TGCGCCAGCAGCCCAACTACAGGGAGTGGAACTGAAGCTTTCTTT
V gene: TRBV5-5; CDR3 length: 15; D gene: NA; J gene: TRBJ2-2; clone size: NA; CDR3 protein: CASSLGTTNTGELFF; CDR3 DNA: TGTGCCAGCAGCTTGGGGACCACTAACACCGGGGAGCTGTTTTTT
V gene: TRBV6-1; CDR3 length: 14; D gene: TRBD1; J gene: TRBJ1-6; clone size: NA; CDR3 protein: CASNPGQGGSPLHF; CDR3 DNA: TGTGCCAGCAACCCGGGACAGGGCGGTTCACCCCTCCACTTT
V gene: TRBV28; CDR3 length: 14; D gene: TRBD1; J gene: TRBJ2-5; clone size: NA; CDR3 protein: CASSRRDSQETQYF; CDR3 DNA: TGTGCCAGCAGTCGCCGGGACAGCCAAGAGACCCAGTACTTC
V gene: TRBV6-6; CDR3 length: 14; D gene: NA; J gene: TRBJ2-7; clone size: NA; CDR3 protein: CASSYYGQPYEQYF; CDR3 DNA: TGTGCCAGCAGTTACTATGGACAGCCCTACGAGCAGTACTTC
V gene: TRBV9; CDR3 length: 12; D gene: TRBD1; J gene: TRBJ1-1; clone size: once; CDR3 protein: CASSVQGGEAFF; CDR3 DNA: TGTGCCAGCAGCGTTCAGGGGGGAGAAGCTTTCTTT
V gene: TRBV19; CDR3 length: 15; D gene: TRBD2; J gene: TRBJ2-7; clone size: NA; CDR3 protein: CASSIKRESSYEQYF; CDR3 DNA: TGTGCCAGTAGTATTAAGCGGGAGAGCTCCTACGAGCAGTACTTC
V gene: TRBV7-3; CDR3 length: 15; D gene: TRBD2; J gene: TRBJ2-1; clone size: NA; CDR3 protein: CASSLWRERPNEQFF; CDR3 DNA: TGTGCCAGCAGCTTATGGCGGGAGAGGCCCAATGAGCAGTTCTTC
V gene: TRBV29-1; CDR3 length: 13; D gene: NA; J gene: TRBJ2-3; clone size: NA; CDR3 protein: CSVERDIRYAQYF; CDR3 DNA: TGCAGCGTTGAAAGGGACATAAGGTACGCGCAGTATTTT
V gene: TRBV29-1; CDR3 length: 18; D gene: TRBD2; J gene: TRBJ2-1; clone size: NA; CDR3 protein: CSVGVGLAGRSSYNEQFF; CDR3 DNA: TGCAGCGTTGGGGTGGGACTAGCGGGGCGAAGCTCCTACAATGAGCAGTTCTTC
V gene: TRBV5-6; CDR3 length: 16; D gene: NA; J gene: TRBJ2-3; clone size: few; CDR3 protein: CASSLGGITSTDTQYF; CDR3 DNA: TGTGCCAGCAGCTTAGGGGGGATTACTAGCACAGATACGCAGTATTTT
V gene: TRBV5-5; CDR3 length: 15; D gene: NA; J gene: TRBJ1-4; clone size: NA; CDR3 protein: CASSLVRTTNEKLFF; CDR3 DNA: TGTGCCAGCAGCTTGGTTCGGACAACTAATGAAAAACTGTTTTTT
V gene: TRBV7-2; CDR3 length: 14; D gene: TRBD1; J gene: TRBJ2-1; clone size: NA; CDR3 protein: CASSLGTGFNEQFF; CDR3 DNA: TGTGCCAGCAGCCTCGGGACAGGTTTTAATGAGCAGTTCTTC
V gene: TRBV5-1; CDR3 length: 12; D gene: NA; J gene: TRBJ2-2; clone size: NA; CDR3 protein: CASSLNTGELFF; CDR3 DNA: TGCGCCAGCAGCTTGAACACCGGGGAGCTGTTTTTT